The 30 T cell receptor beta chains in this list originate from one sample, sequenced in a study of T cell changes during pregnancy in multiple sclerosis. TCRdb's copy holds only in-frame clones and misses some; the assay was immunoSEQ multiplex PCR. The sample has roughly 38,000 clones, roughly nine tenths seen once. Sequencing used peripheral blood, obtained in the third trimester of pregnancy. These receptors originate from a female donor in good health, enrolled as a control in a pregnancy study.

This clone was recorded once. The J gene is TRBJ1-3, the V gene TRBV6-5; 8 nucleotides agree with TRBD1. V gave up 6 bases and J gave up 2 bases; unmatched junction bases: 6. This CDR3 has 15 residues. Per the germline V gene, CDR1 is MNHEY and CDR2 is SVGAGI. This chain's CDR3 is CASRPPRGPGNTIYF. The CDR3 DNA reads as TGTGCCAGCAGGCCTCCCAGGGGGCCTGGAAACACCATATATTTT.

The genes are TRBV27 and TRBJ2-7; 8 bases map to TRBD1. Germline-derived CDR1 and CDR2 are MNHEY and SMNVEV (reference sequence). Trimming took 7 bases from V and 2 from J; bases not matched to a gene: 10. There are 15 residues in the CDR3. Here the CDR3 DNA reads TGTGCCAGCACTTCCCGGGGACAGGCCCCCTACGAGCAGTACTTC. It encodes CASTSRGQAPYEQYF.

This chain joins TRBV10-1 and TRBJ2-2, with D hard to call. From germline, CDR1 is WNHNN and CDR2 SYGVQD (reference sequence). The CDR3 loop spans 13 amino acids. V lost 6 bases and J 2 bases, leaving 7 bases between the germline ends. CDR3 protein: CASRQVNTGELFF. For the CDR3, the DNA is TGCGCCAGCAGACAAGTAAACACCGGGGAGCTGTTTTTT.

In DNA form, the CDR3 reads TGTGCCAGCAGCTTTGGGACAGGGAGGGGGTATGGCTACACCTTC. Its translation is CASSFGTGRGYGYTF. This chain uses TRBV13 with TRBJ1-2; 9 bases are a match to TRBD1. Per the germline V gene, CDR1 is PRHDT and CDR2 is FYEKMQ (reference sequence). The CDR3 totals 15 residues. Trimming at V came to 3 bases and at J to 5 bases, leaving 7 bases not matched to a gene.

This clone was counted only a few times. V is TRBV27 and J is TRBJ2-7, with 10 bases matching TRBD1. V was pared by 0 bases and J by 4 bases, with 6 bases of the junction left unmatched. The CDR3 spans 16 residues. Germline V gives CDR1 MNHEY, CDR2 SMNVEV (reference sequence). In DNA form, the CDR3 reads TGTGCCAGCAGTTTATCCATTGGGGACAGGGGTTACGAGCAGTACTTC. Translated, it gives CASSLSIGDRGYEQYF.

The rearrangement links TRBV13 to TRBJ2-5; unclear D gene. CDR1 and CDR2 (germline): PRHDT, FYEKMQ (reference sequence). Trimming removed 7 bases at V and 0 bases at J, with 9 bases between. CDR3 length: 13 amino acids. CDR3: CASTTGDQETQYF. DNA for the CDR3: TGTGCCAGCACCACCGGTGACCAAGAGACCCAGTACTTC.

This chain's CDR3 is CAWSAPRQGLFFEQYF. The CDR3 nucleotides are TGTGCCTGGAGTGCCCCCCGACAGGGCCTCTTTTTCGAGCAGTACTTC. The V and J genes are TRBV30 and TRBJ2-7; 7 bases fit TRBD1. CDR3 size: 16 residues. Germline V CDR1 and CDR2: GTSNPN, SVGIG (reference sequence). V lost 1 base, J lost 6 bases, and 15 bases stayed unmatched.

The gene calls are TRBV19 and TRBJ2-7; TRBD1 matches at 8 bases. The CDR3 covers 15 residues. CDR1 and CDR2 (germline): LNHDA, SQIVND (reference sequence). V was pared by 5 bases and J by 5 bases, with 11 bases of the junction left unmatched. The CDR3 sequence: CASSRQTGESNEQYF. CDR3 coding DNA: TGTGCCAGTAGTCGGCAGACAGGGGAGAGCAACGAGCAGTACTTC.

J is TRBJ2-2 and V is TRBV27, with 8 nucleotides matching TRBD2. Germline V lookup: CDR1 MNHEY, CDR2 SMNVEV (reference sequence). The CDR3 has 14 residues. Trimming cost V 8 bases and J 2 bases; bases outside gene matches: 4. The CDR3 loop reads CASSGRDNTGELFF. CDR3 nucleotide sequence: TGTGCCAGCTCCGGGAGGGATAACACCGGGGAGCTGTTTTTT.

The rearrangement joins TRBV5-1 to TRBJ2-7; D is unresolved. Between the trimmed V and J ends, which lost 0 bases and 4 bases, there was a span of 11 bases. The CDR3 is made up of 14 amino acids. Germline-derived CDR1 and CDR2 are SGHRS and YFSETQ. CDR3 in DNA: TGCGCCAGCAGCTTGGAAGGAGTGGGTTACGAGCAGTACTTC. The encoded protein is CASSLEGVGYEQYF.

The rearrangement uses TRBV2 and TRBJ2-3, with D uncertain. Germline CDR1 and CDR2: SNHLY and FYNNEI. The CDR3 length is 13 residues. V was shortened by 8 bases and J by 2 bases, with 11 bases between the two germline ends. CDR3 sequence reads: CASSEAHTDTQYF. The CDR3 coding sequence is TGTGCCAGCTCAGAGGCTCACACAGATACGCAGTATTTT.

This chain connects TRBV11-2 to TRBJ1-1; D not certain. The CDR3 is made up of 14 amino acids. The germline V gene encodes CDR1 SGHAT and CDR2 FQNNGV. V was pared by 6 bases and J by 1 base, with 12 bases between. In nucleotides, the CDR3 is TGTGCCAGCAGACCTTTGACGGGGAACACTGAAGCTTTCTTT. Protein: CASRPLTGNTEAFF.

The chain links TRBV7-6 to TRBJ1-3, with D unclear. This CDR3 is built from 16 residues. Germline assignment: CDR1 SGHVS and CDR2 FNYEAQ. Between the trimmed V and J ends, which lost 2 bases and 0 bases, there was a span of 11 bases. DNA of the CDR3: TGTGCCAGCAGCTTAACGGTGTTCCTCTCTGGAAACACCATATATTTT. This gives the protein CASSLTVFLSGNTIYF.

The chain uses TRBV6-1 and TRBJ1-3; 8 bases agree with TRBD1. The CDR3 runs 14 residues. Germline CDR1 reads MNHNS; CDR2 reads SASEGT. The ends lost 4 bases at V and 5 bases at J; junction bases unmatched: 4. CDR3 DNA sequence: TGTGCCAGCAGTGCGGGGACAGGAAGAAACACCATATATTTT. Its protein is CASSAGTGRNTIYF.

The V gene is TRBV6-4, the J gene TRBJ2-7; D is perhaps TRBD2 (5 bases). There are 13 residues in the CDR3. Trimming took 2 bases from V and 6 from J, leaving 11 bases between them. Germline V CDR1 and CDR2: MRHNA, SNTAGT. The DNA of the CDR3 is TGTGCCAGCAGTGACGGGCCAGAGGGCGAGCAGTACTTC. Its translation: CASSDGPEGEQYF.

In this sample, this clone turned up a few times. The chain links TRBV9 to TRBJ1-1; a weak D match, TRBD1 (6 bases). V lost 0 bases to trimming and J lost 3 bases, with 9 bases between them. This CDR3 is 14 amino acids long. CDR1 is SGDLS and CDR2 is YYNGEE in the germline V gene. CDR3 in DNA: TGTGCCAGCAGCGTAGGAGGGGGAGACACTGAAGCTTTCTTT. Its translation is CASSVGGGDTEAFF.

This clone was found once. V and J are TRBV27 and TRBJ2-7; D is unclear. The CDR3 spans 12 residues. V lost 4 bases and J lost 7, with 11 bases in between. Germline CDR1 reads MNHEY; CDR2 reads SMNVEV (reference sequence). For the CDR3, the DNA is TGTGCCAGCAGTTCGGCCCCAGGAGAGCAGTACTTC. Its protein is CASSSAPGEQYF.

The rearrangement joins TRBV13 to TRBJ2-4, with 14 bases identical to TRBD2. The CDR3 sequence is 15 residues long. Germline-derived CDR1 and CDR2 are PRHDT and FYEKMQ (reference sequence). V dropped 5 bases and J dropped 6; count of bases not matched to a gene: 3. The CDR3 nucleotides read TGTGCCAGCAGCGTTGGGACTAGCGGGGGAAACATTCAGTACTTC. Protein: CASSVGTSGGNIQYF.

The genes are TRBV5-1 and TRBJ2-7; 11 bases match TRBD2. With 4 bases clipped from V and 6 bases from J, the junction kept 6 bases outside the gene matches. The length of the CDR3 is 14 residues. Looked up from germline, CDR1 is SGHRS and CDR2 is YFSETQ. CDR3 nucleotides: TGCGCCAGCAGCCGGACTAGCGGGTTTGTCGAGCAGTACTTC. As protein: CASSRTSGFVEQYF.

V and J are TRBV4-1 and TRBJ2-1; 8 nucleotides align to TRBD2. V gave up 2 bases and J gave up 9 bases; unmatched junction bases: 9. The CDR3 sequence is 15 residues long. The germline V gene encodes CDR1 MGHRA and CDR2 YSYEKL. Written as DNA, the CDR3 is TGCGCCAGCAGCCAACCCGGGGCGCGGGAGGTTGAGCAGTTCTTC. Translating gives CASSQPGAREVEQFF.

The rearrangement joins TRBV7-9 to TRBJ1-4, with D perhaps TRBD1 (5 bases). In germline, CDR1 is SEHNR, CDR2 FQNEAQ (reference sequence). Trimming left V 0 bases short and J 4 bases short, with 9 bases between. The CDR3 has 15 residues. As DNA, the CDR3 is TGTGCCAGCAGCTTAGCGAGCGGGGGTAATGAAAAACTGTTTTTT. Translation gives CASSLASGGNEKLFF.

The genes are TRBV29-1 and TRBJ2-5; 13 nucleotides align to TRBD2. J gave up 2 bases and V 8 bases, and 5 bases lay outside the gene matches. Germline-derived CDR1 and CDR2 are SQVTM and ANQGSEA. The CDR3 is 14 amino acids. The CDR3 sequence: CSSRLAGGQETQYF. The CDR3 bases are TGCAGCTCCCGACTAGCGGGAGGTCAAGAGACCCAGTACTTC.

This chain links TRBV27 with TRBJ2-1, with D hard to call. Germline V gene lookup returns CDR1 MNHEY and CDR2 SMNVEV (reference sequence). V was shortened by 2 bases and J by 9 bases, with 8 bases between the two germline ends. CDR3 length equals 12 residues. Here the CDR3 DNA reads TGTGCCAGCAGTTTAATCCCTTCTGAGCAGTTCTTC. It translates to CASSLIPSEQFF.

This rearrangement joins TRBV9 to TRBJ1-3; 11 nucleotides line up with TRBD1. With V trimmed by 4 bases and J by 3 bases, 12 bases remained unmatched. Germline assignment: CDR1 SGDLS and CDR2 YYNGEE. CDR3 length equals 18 residues. CDR3 in DNA: TGTGCCAGCAGCTCCGCCGGGACAGGGGGTTCCTATGGAAACACCATATATTTT. It yields the protein CASSSAGTGGSYGNTIYF.

V usage is TRBV9 and J usage is TRBJ2-2; D is perhaps TRBD1 (5 bases). Germline V gene sequence: CDR1 SGDLS, CDR2 YYNGEE. Deletions cut 0 bases from V and 5 bases from J, with 11 bases between. The CDR3 runs 15 residues. This CDR3 reads CASSVGFQGTGELFF. CDR3 coding DNA: TGTGCCAGCAGCGTAGGGTTCCAGGGTACCGGGGAGCTGTTTTTT.

The chain uses TRBV7-8 and TRBJ2-7, with D perhaps matching TRBD1 (6 bases). The CDR3 sequence is 12 residues long. The germline gives CDR1 SGHVS, CDR2 FQNEAQ. The V and J ends lost 3 bases and 12 bases respectively, with 15 bases between them. CDR3 sequence (DNA): TGTGCCAGCAGCTTGTCTATGGGACATGGGTACTTC. Translated: CASSLSMGHGYF.

This clone was seen a single time. V usage is TRBV21-1 and J usage is TRBJ2-7; the table gives TRBD1 as D, unverified against the DNA. TRBV21-1 is a pseudogene. The length of the CDR3 is 14 residues. CDR3 region: CASSPRDSPYEQYF. CDR3 DNA sequence: TGTGCCAGCAGCCCCCGGGACAGCCCCTACGAGCAGTACTTC.

This sequence joins TRBV7-6 and TRBJ1-2; D remains unclear. There are 13 residues in the CDR3. CDR1 SGHVS and CDR2 FNYEAQ come from the germline V gene. The V end lost 1 base, the J end lost 4 bases, and 7 bases lay between the germline ends. CDR3 sequence (DNA): TGTGCCAGCAGCTTAGGTCCTACCTATGGCTACACCTTC. This encodes CASSLGPTYGYTF.

J is TRBJ2-7 and V is TRBV29-1; D is undetermined. V dropped 4 bases and J dropped 1 base, with 11 bases sitting between them. This CDR3 has 13 amino acids. Germline loops: CDR1 SQVTM, CDR2 ANQGSEA. CDR3 sequence: CSVAGRMSYEQYF. The DNA of the CDR3 is TGCAGCGTTGCAGGCAGAATGTCCTACGAGCAGTACTTC.

This rearrangement joins TRBV7-9 to TRBJ1-2; possible D gene TRBD1, 6 bases. V lost 0 bases and J 6 bases, leaving 11 bases between the germline ends. Germline-derived CDR1 and CDR2 are SEHNR and FQNEAQ (reference sequence). The CDR3 spans 14 residues. CDR3 nucleotides: TGTGCCAGCAGCTTAGCGGGGGGGGCCCATGGCTACACCTTC. This sequence encodes CASSLAGGAHGYTF.